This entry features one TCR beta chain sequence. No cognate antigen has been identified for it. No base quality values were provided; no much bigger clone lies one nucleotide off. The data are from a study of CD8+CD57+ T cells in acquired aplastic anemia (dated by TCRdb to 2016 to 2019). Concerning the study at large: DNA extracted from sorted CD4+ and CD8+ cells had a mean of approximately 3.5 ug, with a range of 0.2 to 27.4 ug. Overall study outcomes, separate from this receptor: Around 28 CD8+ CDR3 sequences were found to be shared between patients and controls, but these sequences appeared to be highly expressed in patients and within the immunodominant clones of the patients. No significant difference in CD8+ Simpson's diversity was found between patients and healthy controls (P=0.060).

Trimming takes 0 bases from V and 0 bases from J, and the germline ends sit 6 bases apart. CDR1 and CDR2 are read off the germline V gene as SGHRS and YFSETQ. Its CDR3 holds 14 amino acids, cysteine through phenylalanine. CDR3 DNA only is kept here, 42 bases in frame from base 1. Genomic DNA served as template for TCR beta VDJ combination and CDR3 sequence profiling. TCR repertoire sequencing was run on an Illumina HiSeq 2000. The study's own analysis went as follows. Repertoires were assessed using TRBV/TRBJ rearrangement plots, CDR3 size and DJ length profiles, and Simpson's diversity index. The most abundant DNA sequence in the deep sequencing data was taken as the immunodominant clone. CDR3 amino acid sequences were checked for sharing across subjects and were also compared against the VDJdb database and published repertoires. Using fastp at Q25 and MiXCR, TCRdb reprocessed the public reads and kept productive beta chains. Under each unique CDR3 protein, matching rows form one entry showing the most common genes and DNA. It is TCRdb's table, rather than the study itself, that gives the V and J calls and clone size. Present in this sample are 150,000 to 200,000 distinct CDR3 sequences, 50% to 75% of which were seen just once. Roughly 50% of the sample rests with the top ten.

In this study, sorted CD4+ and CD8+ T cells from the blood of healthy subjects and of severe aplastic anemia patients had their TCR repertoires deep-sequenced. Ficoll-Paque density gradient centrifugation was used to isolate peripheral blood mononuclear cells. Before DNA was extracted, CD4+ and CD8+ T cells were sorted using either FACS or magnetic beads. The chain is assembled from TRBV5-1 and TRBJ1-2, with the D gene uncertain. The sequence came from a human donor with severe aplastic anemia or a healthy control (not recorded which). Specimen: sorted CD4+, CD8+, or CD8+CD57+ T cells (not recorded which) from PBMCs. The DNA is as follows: TGCGCCAGCAGCTTGGGTAGTACTAACTATGGCTACACCTTC. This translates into CASSLGSTNYGYTF.